The entry below describes one TCR beta chain. This sample is drawn from a study of T-cell memory formation after mild COVID-19. V lost 3 bases to trimming and J lost 5 bases; unmatched junction nucleotides: 6. The CDR3 sequence is 15 residues long. Germline CDR1 is SGHAT and CDR2 is FQNNGV. Using its own MiXCR run on the 5' RACE reads, TCRdb lists one record per CDR3 protein. The sample holds around 370,000 distinct CDR3 sequences, under 25% seen once. The chain has TRBV11-2 and TRBJ2-5, with TRBD2 matching over 10 bases. The clonotype originates from an adult woman who had mild COVID-19 (a few samples of this study predate the infection). Cell type and time point are not known. The specimen was PBMCs or a T cell subset sorted from them (not recorded which). CDR3 DNA sequence: TGTGCCAGCAGCTTGAGCGGGGGGGCGGTGGAGACCCAGTACTTC. It yields the protein CASSLSGGAVETQYF.